The 31 T cell receptor beta chains below all came from one sample that was sequenced in a study of cytotoxic CD8 clonotypes in ibrutinib-treated CLL. The protocol was immunoSEQ multiplex PCR, while the TCRdb copy is restricted to in-frame clones and leaves out a portion. The table records about 76,000 clones, less than 90% of them present only once. Specimen: PBMCs, collected after 24 months of ibrutinib treatment. The source of these receptors is a human donor with chronic lymphocytic leukemia.

This clone was seen only a few times. The V call is TRBV5-1, the J call TRBJ1-5, with 12 bases lining up with TRBD1. The V gene end was trimmed by 4 bases and the J gene end by 1 base; junction bases not matched to a gene: 9. Per the germline V gene, CDR1 is SGHRS and CDR2 is YFSETQ. This CDR3 region has 18 residues. CDR3 in amino acids: CASSVGTGGEASNQPQHF. For the CDR3, the DNA is TGCGCCAGCAGCGTGGGGACAGGGGGCGAAGCCAGCAATCAGCCCCAGCATTTT.

The count of this clone is one. The J gene is TRBJ2-7, the V gene TRBV9, with D hard to call. Germline values: CDR1 SGDLS, CDR2 YYNGEE. CDR3 size: 15 residues. V lost 0 bases and J lost 1, with 11 bases in between. The CDR3 region is CASSVALGPSYEQYF. CDR3 coding DNA: TGTGCCAGCAGCGTAGCTCTGGGCCCGTCCTACGAGCAGTACTTC.

The chain is built from TRBV5-1 and TRBJ1-3; 7 bases are shared with TRBD1. Germline V gene data show CDR1 as SGHRS and CDR2 as YFSETQ. The CDR3 is 13 amino acids. V lost 4 bases and J lost 8; bases outside the gene matches: 6. The CDR3 protein is CASSVQGTDTIYF. CDR3 DNA sequence: TGCGCCAGCAGCGTACAGGGGACGGACACCATATATTTT.

The rearrangement joins TRBV6-6 to TRBJ1-1; perhaps TRBD1 as D (6 bases). This CDR3 has 13 amino acids. The germline V and J ends were trimmed by 11 bases and 0 bases, with 13 bases remaining between them. CDR1 and CDR2 from the germline V gene are MNHNY and SVGAGI (reference sequence). CDR3: CAVHREMNTEAFF. The CDR3 DNA is TGTGCCGTACACAGGGAAATGAACACTGAAGCTTTCTTT.

This chain joins TRBV19 and TRBJ2-2; TRBD2 aligns across 7 bases. The trim removed 5 bases at V and 1 base at J, leaving 1 base unmatched. The germline V gene encodes CDR1 LNHDA and CDR2 SQIVND (reference sequence). This CDR3 region has 14 residues. The CDR3 DNA follows: TGTGCCAGTAGTTTAGCGGGGAACACCGGGGAGCTGTTTTTT. Translation gives CASSLAGNTGELFF.

This chain connects TRBV4-3 to TRBJ2-7, with D uncertain. Germline lookup yields CDR1 LGHNA and CDR2 YSLEER. The CDR3 spans 15 residues. The V gene lost 0 bases and the J gene lost 6 bases, with 15 bases spanning the gap. The CDR3, as DNA: TGCGCCAGCAGCCAAGAGCTCGGGCTTTCGGGCGAGCAGTACTTC. Translated: CASSQELGLSGEQYF.

The chain has TRBV14 and TRBJ1-1; D ambiguous. CDR3 size: 13 residues. Germline V gene data show CDR1 as SGHDN and CDR2 as FVKESK. Trimming cost V 1 base and J 7 bases, with 10 bases left between them. CDR3 sequence: CASSQVIRGEAFF. CDR3 coding DNA: TGTGCCAGCAGCCAAGTCATCCGGGGTGAAGCTTTCTTT.

On this clone: At one end, the junction sequence differs from germline, possibly due to a read error. This chain connects TRBV7-2 to TRBJ2-7; the D gene is possibly TRBD2 (7 bases). CDR3 length equals 12 residues. Germline V gives CDR1 SGHTA, CDR2 FQGNSA. CDR3 protein: CASSLRGAIFSF. For the CDR3, the DNA is TGTGCCAGCAGCTTACGGGGGGCTATTTTTTCTTTC.

The chain has TRBV18 and TRBJ2-7; TRBD1 agrees at 7 bases. The CDR3 covers 14 residues. After removal of 5 bases from V and 6 bases from J, the junction contained 10 bases not matched to a gene. The germline V gene encodes CDR1 KGHSH and CDR2 LQKENI. Written as DNA, the CDR3 is TGTGCCAGCTCAACCGGGACAGATTTGAGCGAGCAGTACTTC. Translating it yields CASSTGTDLSEQYF.

This sequence joins TRBV27 and TRBJ2-7; D is possibly TRBD2 (6 bases). The germline V gene has CDR1 MNHEY and CDR2 SMNVEV (reference sequence). The CDR3 extends over 14 amino acids. V lost 5 bases to trimming and J lost 3 bases, with 14 bases between them. The CDR3 DNA follows: TGTGCCAGCAGTCGGGACTTAGGGGTCTACGAGCAGTACTTC. Protein: CASSRDLGVYEQYF.

This clone was picked up one time. The V gene is TRBV5-6, the J gene TRBJ2-7; a weak D match, TRBD2 (6 bases). Germline CDR1 SGHDT, CDR2 YYEEEE. Deletions cut 4 bases from V and 4 bases from J, with 12 bases between. The length of the CDR3 is 13 residues. The CDR3 loop is CASSPGSGYEQYF. CDR3 sequence (DNA): TGTGCCAGCAGCCCCGGGAGCGGGTACGAGCAGTACTTC.

The rearrangement uses TRBV6-5 and TRBJ1-4; tentative D call: TRBD1 (6 bases). Deletions cut 2 bases from V and 3 bases from J, with 13 bases between. Per germline, CDR1 MNHEY and CDR2 SVGAGI. The CDR3 spans 16 residues. Here the CDR3 reads CASSYDRGRPNEKLFF. For the CDR3, the DNA is TGTGCCAGCAGTTACGACCGGGGGCGGCCTAATGAAAAACTGTTTTTT.

This chain joins TRBV10-3 and TRBJ2-6; 7 nucleotides match TRBD1. The CDR3 runs 16 residues. Trimming took 7 bases from V and 2 from J; bases not matched to a gene: 8. CDR1 is ENHRY and CDR2 is SYGVKD in the germline V gene. CDR3 bases: TGTGCCATCAAAGGACAGGCTGGTGCTGGGGCCAACGTCCTGACTTTC. Encoded protein: CAIKGQAGAGANVLTF.

The rearrangement links TRBV11-1 to TRBJ2-1, with no clear D. CDR1 is SGHAT, CDR2 FQDESV, per germline (reference sequence). Trimming left V 5 bases short and J 7 bases short, with 9 bases between. This CDR3 comprises 12 residues. The CDR3 protein is CASSASNNEQFF. CDR3 DNA sequence: TGTGCCAGCAGCGCCTCCAATAATGAGCAGTTCTTC.

The chain has TRBV11-3 and TRBJ2-3; D is possibly TRBD2 (7 bases). CDR3 length: 17 amino acids. The V gene lost 5 bases and the J gene lost 1 base, with 19 bases spanning the gap. From germline, CDR1 is SGHNT and CDR2 YENEEA. The CDR3 coding sequence is TGTGCCAGCAGCCGCGGACCGGGGGGCTTTGGCACAGATACGCAGTATTTT. Its protein is CASSRGPGGFGTDTQYF.

The CDR3 DNA sequence: TGTGCCAGTAGTATAGCGGGACAGGGGGCGGCCGAGCAGTACTTC. Protein product: CASSIAGQGAAEQYF. This rearrangement joins TRBV19 to TRBJ2-7, with 12 bases that match TRBD1. There are 15 residues in the CDR3. Trimming removed 1 base from V and 6 bases from J; junction bases left unmatched: 4. CDR1 is LNHDA and CDR2 is SQIVND in the germline V gene (reference sequence).

CDR3 DNA: TGTGCCAGCAGTTTTCTAGCGGGAGGAACCGAGCAGTACTTC. Protein: CASSFLAGGTEQYF. The chain has TRBV5-4 and TRBJ2-7, with 11 bases lining up with TRBD2. V gave up 5 bases and J gave up 6 bases; unmatched junction bases: 7. This CDR3 is 14 amino acids long. Germline V gives CDR1 SGHNT, CDR2 YYREEE (reference sequence).

The chain combines TRBV7-2 with TRBJ1-5, with D possibly TRBD1 on 5 matching bases. Trimming shortened V by 3 bases and J by 4 bases, and 7 bases separated the two germline ends. The length of the CDR3 is 13 residues. Looked up from germline, CDR1 is SGHTA and CDR2 is FQGNSA. The CDR3 loop reads CASSLGPNQPQHF. The CDR3 nucleotides read TGTGCCAGCAGCTTGGGGCCAAATCAGCCCCAGCATTTT.

This chain uses TRBV5-6 with TRBJ1-3; D call uncertain. The germline V gene encodes CDR1 SGHDT and CDR2 YYEEEE. CDR3 size: 14 residues. V lost 4 bases and J 3 bases, leaving 11 bases between the germline ends. The CDR3 reads CASSPRGGGNTIYF. The CDR3 nucleotides are TGTGCCAGCAGCCCCCGGGGAGGTGGAAACACCATATATTTT.

The rearrangement joins TRBV5-1 to TRBJ1-2, with D tentatively TRBD1 (5 bases). Trimming shortened V by 0 bases and J by 4 bases, and 13 bases separated the two germline ends. CDR3 size: 15 residues. From germline, CDR1 is SGHRS and CDR2 YFSETQ. CDR3 in amino acids: CASSLGQGAIYGYTF. CDR3 nucleotides: TGCGCCAGCAGCTTGGGGCAGGGAGCGATCTATGGCTACACCTTC.

This clone showed up just a few times. The J gene is TRBJ2-6, the V gene TRBV7-9, with D possibly being TRBD1 or TRBD2 (6 bases each). Germline V gene lookup returns CDR1 SEHNR and CDR2 FQNEAQ (reference sequence). The CDR3 has 18 residues. Trimming took 1 base from V and 2 from J, leaving 15 bases between them. The CDR3 DNA sequence: TGTGCCAGCAGCTTAGGTGGGGGGCAGGCAACTGGGGCCAACGTCCTGACTTTC. It is translated as CASSLGGGQATGANVLTF.

The chain combines TRBV6-1 with TRBJ2-1; D call uncertain. The CDR3 has 14 amino acids. V lost 8 bases, J lost 0 bases, and 11 bases lay in between. The germline V gene encodes CDR1 MNHNS and CDR2 SASEGT. The CDR3 sequence: CASGILSSYNEQFF. In DNA form, the CDR3 reads TGTGCCAGCGGTATACTAAGCTCCTACAATGAGCAGTTCTTC.

This clone was counted once. The chain uses TRBV9 and TRBJ2-1; unclear D gene. The germline gives CDR1 SGDLS, CDR2 YYNGEE. Trimming took off 0 bases at V and 0 bases at J, with 7 bases between the two ends. The CDR3 has 15 residues. The CDR3 is CASSVGAVSYNEQFF. For the CDR3, the DNA is TGTGCCAGCAGCGTAGGGGCTGTCTCCTACAATGAGCAGTTCTTC.

The chain uses TRBV19 and TRBJ2-5; unclear D gene. The J call may be wrong; the DNA end is better matched by TRBJ2-7. Germline values: CDR1 LNHDA, CDR2 SQIVND (reference sequence). CDR3 length equals 13 residues. The CDR3 DNA reads TGTGCCAGTAGTAACGGACCCATCTACGAGCAGTACTTC. Its translation: CASSNGPIYEQYF.

This chain uses TRBV9 with TRBJ2-2; 12 nucleotides align to TRBD2. V shed 4 bases and J 2 bases; nucleotides not matched to a gene: 3. The CDR3 extends over 16 amino acids. The V gene's germline CDR1 is SGDLS and CDR2 YYNGEE. In nucleotides, the CDR3 is TGTGCCAGCAGCCTAGCGGGAGGGACCAACACCGGGGAGCTGTTTTTT. It translates to CASSLAGGTNTGELFF.

This chain connects TRBV5-1 to TRBJ2-3; D perhaps matches TRBD1 (7 bases). Germline assignment: CDR1 SGHRS and CDR2 YFSETQ. V was pared by 0 bases and J by 1 base, with 12 bases between. The CDR3 runs to 16 residues. The DNA for the CDR3 is TGCGCCAGCAGCTTGGAGGGGGGACAGCGCACAGATACGCAGTATTTT. It encodes CASSLEGGQRTDTQYF.

The chain uses TRBV4-1 and TRBJ1-2; D is unclear. V shed 0 bases and J shed 2 bases, with 10 bases lying between them. The CDR3 contains 15 residues. CDR1 is MGHRA, CDR2 YSYEKL, per germline. This CDR3 is CASSQESGANYGYTF. CDR3 sequence (DNA): TGCGCCAGCAGCCAAGAATCGGGAGCCAACTATGGCTACACCTTC.

V is TRBV19 and J is TRBJ2-3, with TRBD1 identical over 7 bases. The CDR3 totals 13 residues. Germline CDR1 is LNHDA and CDR2 is SQIVND (reference sequence). V lost 8 bases and J lost 4; bases outside the gene matches: 6. The CDR3 sequence: CASRLTGADTQYF. CDR3 DNA sequence: TGTGCCAGTCGACTTACAGGGGCAGATACGCAGTATTTT.

A single count supports this clone. J is TRBJ2-1 and V is TRBV19; D not resolved. The V and J ends lost 2 bases and 2 bases respectively, with 13 bases between them. The CDR3 contains 16 residues. Per the germline V gene, CDR1 is LNHDA and CDR2 is SQIVND (reference sequence). CDR3 amino acids: CASSISRAPPYNEQFF. CDR3 DNA: TGTGCCAGTAGTATAAGCCGAGCTCCCCCCTACAATGAGCAGTTCTTC.

The chain carries TRBV27 and TRBJ2-1, with 9 bases identical to TRBD1. Per the germline V gene, CDR1 is MNHEY and CDR2 is SMNVEV (reference sequence). This CDR3 is built from 15 residues. J lost 1 base, V lost 6 bases, and 4 bases had no gene match. The CDR3 nucleotides are TGTGCCAGCAGAAAGGACAGGGGTTCCTACAATGAGCAGTTCTTC. Amino acids: CASRKDRGSYNEQFF.

This clone showed up just once. This chain links TRBV18 with TRBJ1-2; 7 bases align to TRBD1. The V segment lost 6 bases and the J segment 2 bases; nucleotides outside the gene matches: 6. Germline assignment: CDR1 KGHSH and CDR2 LQKENI. CDR3 length equals 14 residues. The CDR3 loop is CASSRDRENYGYTF. The DNA for the CDR3 is TGTGCCAGCTCGCGTGACAGGGAAAACTATGGCTACACCTTC.